This TCR beta chain was found in a study of regulatory T cells in long-lasting Graves disease. Regarding the study as a whole: Reduced TCR diversity was observed in persistent Graves' patients versus newly diagnosed patients. The study found TRBV28, TRBJ1-2 and TRBJ2-5 favored in persistent disease.

This clonotype was seen only a few times. The antigen remains unidentified. The time point was: newly diagnosed GD, antithyroid drugs for less than 3 months. Construction of the TCR library relied on RNA isolated from PBMCs. In germline, CDR1 is LNHDA, CDR2 SQIVND (reference sequence). The V and J ends lost 4 bases and 5 bases, in that order; junction bases with no gene match: 12. The CDR3 length is 17 residues. Researchers made TCR beta libraries by using iRepertoire HTBI primers and running Arm-PCR on CDR3 regions. From the multiplex PCR reads, TCRdb called clonotypes with MiXCR, one entry per CDR3 protein. The sample has a few hundred thousand distinct CDR3 sequences; 20% to 25% are singletons.

The specimen comprised peripheral blood mononuclear cells (PBMCs), sampled at new diagnosis, from a patient treated with antithyroid drugs. The chain combines TRBV19 with TRBJ2-5, with 11 positions matching TRBD2. The TCR comes from a female donor with Graves disease. CDR3 region: CASSSVAGGPRAETQYF. The CDR3 DNA reads TGTGCCAGTAGTAGTGTAGCGGGAGGGCCGCGGGCGGAGACCCAGTACTTC.